A single sample gave rise to the 21 T cell receptor beta chains below, sequenced in a study of blood T cells in healthy people across ages. For the second PCR, which ran for 7 to 11 cycles, a sample-barcoded 5' primer and a J-beta primer mix were used. MiXCR, run by TCRdb on the 5' RACE reads, gives a single entry per CDR3 protein. This sample has 800,000 to 950,000 distinct CDR3 sequences, with about 37% found just once. Sample: blood. The receptors stem from a man between 18 and 35 years old in good health.

This chain joins TRBV2 and TRBJ1-6, with 9 nucleotides matching TRBD1. The CDR3 consists of 14 residues. Germline V CDR1 and CDR2: SNHLY, FYNNEI. The junction had 4 bases not matched to a gene; V was cut back by 8 bases and J by 5 bases. CDR3 protein: CASVGDRDNSPLHF. The CDR3 nucleotides are TGTGCCAGCGTAGGGGACAGGGATAATTCACCCCTCCACTTT.

This chain connects TRBV3-1 to TRBJ1-5; D is undetermined. V was pared by 4 bases and J by 7 bases, with 14 bases between. This CDR3 comprises 14 residues. The germline CDR1 and CDR2 sequences are LGHDT and YNNKEL (reference sequence). CDR3 sequence reads: CASSPPGGKQPQHF. CDR3 coding DNA: TGTGCCAGCAGCCCACCGGGAGGGAAACAGCCCCAGCATTTT.

The rearrangement joins TRBV4-3 to TRBJ1-2; no definite D call. In germline, CDR1 is LGHNA, CDR2 YSLEER. V was clipped by 4 bases and J by 4 bases, with 10 bases between them. The CDR3 is made up of 13 amino acids. The CDR3 protein is CASSPEAGYGYTF. The CDR3 region has the DNA TGCGCCAGCAGCCCAGAGGCAGGCTATGGCTACACCTTC.

In this sample, this clonotype turned up a few times. This chain joins TRBV20-1 and TRBJ2-1, with D perhaps matching TRBD1 (5 bases). The CDR3 consists of 13 residues. Trimming pared 0 bases from V and 10 bases from J, leaving 13 bases between. Per germline, CDR1 DFQATT and CDR2 SNEGSKA (reference sequence). DNA of the CDR3: TGCAGTGCTAGAGATCCTAGGGGTGGAGAGCAGTTCTTC. It is translated as CSARDPRGGEQFF.

This clonotype was seen a handful of times. The V and J genes are TRBV2 and TRBJ2-5; 7 bases are a match to TRBD2. The length of the CDR3 is 15 residues. The V segment lost 7 bases and the J segment 5 bases; nucleotides outside the gene matches: 13. Germline V CDR1 and CDR2: SNHLY, FYNNEI. CDR3 nucleotide sequence: TGTGCCAGCAAGACTAGCAAGAAGGAGAGGGAGACCCAGTACTTC. This encodes CASKTSKKERETQYF.

This clonotype came up many times. CDR3 sequence reads: CASSRTGVEQYF. The CDR3 bases are TGTGCCAGCAGTCGCACAGGGGTCGAGCAGTACTTC. V and J are TRBV27 and TRBJ2-7; 7 nucleotides align to TRBD1. The ends lost 5 bases at V and 6 bases at J; junction bases unmatched: 4. This CDR3 spans 12 amino acids. The V gene's germline CDR1 is MNHEY and CDR2 SMNVEV (reference sequence).

V and J are TRBV20-1 and TRBJ1-4, with D perhaps TRBD1 (6 bases). This CDR3 comprises 14 residues. Between the trimmed V and J ends, which lost 2 bases and 7 bases, there was a span of 14 bases. CDR1 and CDR2 (germline): DFQATT, SNEGSKA (reference sequence). The CDR3 coding sequence is TGCAGTGCTAGAAAAACAGGGAGGGGTGAAAAACTGTTTTTT. Amino acid sequence: CSARKTGRGEKLFF.

In regard to this clonotype: A much larger clonotype is one base distant, so this may be a read error. This chain connects TRBV29-1 to TRBJ2-1; tentative D call: TRBD1 (6 bases). The end of the DNA is better explained by TRBJ2-7, so the J call may be wrong. CDR1 SQVTM and CDR2 ANQGSEA come from the germline V gene. This CDR3 contains 13 residues. Here the CDR3 reads CSAAGTSYNEQYF. As DNA, the CDR3 is TGCAGCGCAGCCGGGACATCTTACAATGAGCAGTACTTC.

The chain links TRBV2 to TRBJ2-5, with 9 nucleotides matching TRBD2. The CDR3 consists of 14 residues. V dropped 2 bases and J dropped 11; count of bases not matched to a gene: 9. The V gene's germline CDR1 is SNHLY and CDR2 FYNNEI. The CDR3 sequence is CASSESRGGSEQYF. The CDR3 region has the DNA TGTGCCAGCAGTGAATCGCGGGGGGGCTCTGAGCAGTACTTC.

A note on this clonotype: A read error may be the cause here, since a much bigger clone is one base away. The V call is TRBV12-3 or TRBV12-4, the J call TRBJ2-1, with D possibly TRBD1 on 5 matching bases. V gave up 4 bases and J gave up 10 bases, with 17 bases separating them. The CDR3 extends over 14 amino acids. The CDR3 protein is CASSYRQRSYEQFF. CDR3 nucleotide sequence: TGTGCCAGCAGTTACCGACAGCGCTCCTACGAGCAGTTCTTC.

The chain has TRBV20-1 and TRBJ2-7; possible D gene TRBD1, 5 bases. Matching the DNA end better, TRBJ2-5 makes the J call doubtful. The CDR3 runs 15 residues. Germline-derived CDR1 and CDR2 are DFQATT and SNEGSKA (reference sequence). The CDR3 here is CSARDHAQGLETQYF. CDR3 DNA sequence: TGCAGTGCTAGAGATCACGCCCAGGGTTTGGAGACCCAGTACTTC.

The chain combines TRBV7-9 with TRBJ2-1, with unresolved D. Germline CDR1 is SEHNR and CDR2 is FQNEAQ (reference sequence). Between the trimmed V and J ends, which lost 3 bases and 8 bases, there was a span of 17 bases. CDR3 length: 15 residues. The CDR3, as DNA: TGTGCCAGCAGCTTTCCCCTGGACGTTGCTCATGAGCAGTTCTTC. Residues: CASSFPLDVAHEQFF.

CDR3 residues: CASSLRDLAMETQYF. CDR3 coding DNA: TGTGCCAGCAGCTTAAGGGACCTTGCGATGGAGACCCAGTACTTC. The J gene is TRBJ2-5, the V gene TRBV7-8; D may match TRBD1 or TRBD2 (5 bases each). CDR1 SGHVS and CDR2 FQNEAQ come from the germline V gene. This CDR3 contains 15 residues. V gave up 2 bases and J gave up 5 bases, with 15 bases separating them.

The table lists this clonotype with a few counts. The rearrangement links TRBV2 to TRBJ2-1, with 9 nucleotides matching TRBD2. Germline CDR1 is SNHLY and CDR2 is FYNNEI. This CDR3 comprises 13 residues. V dropped 5 bases and J dropped 11; count of bases not matched to a gene: 7. The CDR3 bases are TGTGCCAGCAGTTTCCAGCGGGGGGTGAAGCAGTTCTTC. Residues: CASSFQRGVKQFF.

The chain links TRBV18 to TRBJ1-5; no clear D gene. Germline CDR1 reads KGHSH; CDR2 reads LQKENI. The CDR3 is 16 amino acids. Trimming stripped 2 bases from V and 4 bases from J, with 15 bases between. CDR3: CASSPKVPVGNQPQHF. Written as DNA, the CDR3 is TGTGCCAGCTCACCAAAGGTCCCAGTGGGAAATCAGCCCCAGCATTTT. Variable domain in full (rest from reference TRBV18 and TRBJ1-5): NAGVMQNPRHLVRRRGQEARLRCSPMKGHSHVYWYRQLPEEGLKFMVYLQKENIIDESGMPKERFSAEFPKEGPSILRIQQVVRGDSAAYFCASSPKVPVGNQPQHFGDGTRLSIL.

This clonotype was recorded only once. This sequence joins TRBV12-3 or TRBV12-4 and TRBJ2-1; unclear D gene. The J call may be mistaken, given a closer DNA end match to TRBJ2-7. The CDR3 consists of 16 residues. For the CDR3, the DNA is TGTGCCAGCACCCGACAACGGATGAGCTCCTACAATGAGCAGTACTTC. This codes for CASTRQRMSSYNEQYF.

CDR3 region: CSARDPRTDMNTEAFF. Here the CDR3 DNA reads TGCAGTGCTAGAGACCCCCGGACAGACATGAACACTGAAGCTTTCTTT. The chain links TRBV20-1 to TRBJ1-1; perhaps TRBD1 as D (6 bases). V dropped 0 bases and J dropped 0 bases, with 14 bases sitting between them. The CDR3 has 16 residues. Germline-derived CDR1 and CDR2 are DFQATT and SNEGSKA (reference sequence).

The J gene is TRBJ2-4, the V gene TRBV28; 7 positions match TRBD2. The CDR3 covers 14 residues. In germline, CDR1 is MDHEN, CDR2 SYDVKM. V shed 5 bases and J 0 bases; nucleotides not matched to a gene: 1. CDR3 sequence reads: CASSASGAKNIQYF. CDR3 sequence (DNA): TGTGCCAGCAGTGCTAGCGGAGCCAAAAACATTCAGTACTTC.

The chain recombines TRBV6-1 with TRBJ2-7, with 13 positions matching TRBD2. Germline assignment: CDR1 MNHNS and CDR2 SASEGT. The CDR3 totals 15 residues. V was pared by 5 bases and J by 4 bases, with 5 bases of the junction left unmatched. The DNA for the CDR3 is TGTGCCAGCAGTCACGAACTAGCGGGAGGGTACGAGCAGTACTTC. It codes for CASSHELAGGYEQYF.

The chain couples TRBV5-5 to TRBJ1-3; 7 bases are a match to TRBD1. The CDR3 totals 15 residues. V lost 2 bases and J lost 2; bases outside the gene matches: 4. Germline CDR1 SGHKS, CDR2 YYEKEE (reference sequence). The CDR3 sequence is CASSFDGTAGNTIYF. DNA for the CDR3: TGTGCCAGCAGCTTTGATGGGACAGCTGGAAACACCATATATTTT.

Remarks on this clonotype: A much larger clone differs from this one at a single base, so this may be a read error. The chain couples TRBV20-1 to TRBJ2-1, with D unclear. CDR3 size: 13 residues. CDR1 and CDR2 from the germline V gene are DFQATT and SNEGSKA (reference sequence). V was trimmed by 7 bases and J by 13 bases, leaving 23 bases between them. In DNA, the CDR3 is TGCAGTGGGTCAAGCACCAGTAAAGAGACCCAGTTCTTC. It translates to CSGSSTSKETQFF.